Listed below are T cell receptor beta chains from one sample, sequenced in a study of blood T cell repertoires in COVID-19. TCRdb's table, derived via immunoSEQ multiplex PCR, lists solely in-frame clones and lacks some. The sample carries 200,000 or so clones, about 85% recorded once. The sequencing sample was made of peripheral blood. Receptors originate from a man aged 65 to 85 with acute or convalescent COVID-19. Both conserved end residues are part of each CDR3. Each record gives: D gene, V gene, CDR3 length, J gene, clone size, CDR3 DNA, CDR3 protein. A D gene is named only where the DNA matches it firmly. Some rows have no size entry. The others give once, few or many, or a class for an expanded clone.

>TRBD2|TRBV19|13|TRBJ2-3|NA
TGTGCCAGTAGAACTAGCGGGAGTGATACGCAGTATTTT
CASRTSGSDTQYF
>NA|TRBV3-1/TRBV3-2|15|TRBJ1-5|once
TGTGCCAGCAGTGAATCTGGCAGGGGAGAGCAGCCCCAGCATTTT
CASSESGRGEQPQHF
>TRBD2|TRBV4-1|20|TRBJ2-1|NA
TGCGCCAGCAGCCAAGATTCTAACGCGGGGGTCGCTAGCGGGAGGGATGAGCAGTTCTTC
CASSQDSNAGVASGRDEQFF
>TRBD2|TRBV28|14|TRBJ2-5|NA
TGTGCCAGCAGTTTGTCGGGGGGCCAAGAGACCCAGTACTTC
CASSLSGGQETQYF
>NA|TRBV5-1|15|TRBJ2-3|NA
TGCGCCAGCAGCTTGTGGGGGCTGGGGACAGATACGCAGTATTTT
CASSLWGLGTDTQYF
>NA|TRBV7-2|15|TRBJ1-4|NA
TGTGCCAGCAGCTCGCCAGGGTTTACTAATGAAAAACTGTTTTTT
CASSSPGFTNEKLFF
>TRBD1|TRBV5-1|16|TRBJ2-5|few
TGCGCCAGCAGCTTGGGCCCGGCAGGGGGCAAGGAGACCCAGTACTTC
CASSLGPAGGKETQYF
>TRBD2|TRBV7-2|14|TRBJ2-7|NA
TGTGCCAGCAGCCCCCGAGCGGGAGCCTACGAGCAGTACTTC
CASSPRAGAYEQYF
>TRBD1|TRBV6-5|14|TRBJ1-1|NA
TGTGCCAGCAGTTCGGGACAGGGGGCTACTGAAGCTTTCTTT
CASSSGQGATEAFF
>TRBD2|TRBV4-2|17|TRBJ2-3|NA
TGTGCCAGCAGCCGATGGGGTGGGAGGGGACCCACAGATACGCAGTATTTT
CASSRWGGRGPTDTQYF
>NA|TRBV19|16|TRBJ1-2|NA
TGTGCCAGTCTGGGGGCGACTAACTCGAGAGGGGGTGGCTACACCTTC
CASLGATNSRGGGYTF
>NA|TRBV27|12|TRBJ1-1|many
TGTGCCAGCAGGAGTCTGAACACTGAAGCTTTCTTT
CASRSLNTEAFF
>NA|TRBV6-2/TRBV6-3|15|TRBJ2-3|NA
TGTGCCAGCAGTTACGGCGGGACGGGGAGAGATACGCAGTATTTT
CASSYGGTGRDTQYF
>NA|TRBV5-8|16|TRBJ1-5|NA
TGTGCCAGCAGCCTCTTGGGAGGAACGAGCAATCAGCCCCAGCATTTT
CASSLLGGTSNQPQHF
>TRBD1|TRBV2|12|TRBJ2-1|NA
TGTGCCAGCAGAGCAGGGGGCAATGAGCAGTTCTTC
CASRAGGNEQFF
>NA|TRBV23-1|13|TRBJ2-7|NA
TGCGCCAGCACCATTGCGGGACTCTACGAGCAGTACTTC
CASTIAGLYEQYF
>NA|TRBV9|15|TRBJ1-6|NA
TGTGCCAGCAGCGTAGTAGGGACACCTAATTCACCCCTCCACTTT
CASSVVGTPNSPLHF
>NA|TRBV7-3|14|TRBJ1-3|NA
TGTGCCAGCAGCTTTCAGGGGTATGGAAACACCATATATTTT
CASSFQGYGNTIYF
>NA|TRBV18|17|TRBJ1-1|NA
TGTGCCAGCTCACCGCAGACAGGACCAACTTTGAACACTGAAGCTTTCTTT
CASSPQTGPTLNTEAFF
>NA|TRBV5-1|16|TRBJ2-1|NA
TGCGCCAGCAGCTGGGGGACTCTGGGGGATTACAATGAGCAGTTCTTC
CASSWGTLGDYNEQFF
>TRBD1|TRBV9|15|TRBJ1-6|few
TGTGCCAGCAGCGAGCGGACAGGGGATAATTCACCCCTCCACTTT
CASSERTGDNSPLHF
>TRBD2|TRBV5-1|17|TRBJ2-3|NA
TGCGCCAGCAGCCCACCGGAGGCGGGAGGGCCCACAGATACGCAGTATTTT
CASSPPEAGGPTDTQYF
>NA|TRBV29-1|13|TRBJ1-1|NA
TGCAGCGTTGGAGGCACCCAGAACACTGAAGCTTTCTTT
CSVGGTQNTEAFF
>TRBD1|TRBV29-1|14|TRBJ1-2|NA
TGCAGCGTTGACCGGACAGGGGGCGACTATGGCTACACCTTC
CSVDRTGGDYGYTF
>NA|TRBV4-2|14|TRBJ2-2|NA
TGTGCCAGCAGCCAACCAGAGAACACCGGGGAGCTGTTTTTT
CASSQPENTGELFF
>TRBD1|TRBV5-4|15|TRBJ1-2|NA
TGTGCCAGCAGCTCTGGGACAGGGGTAGGGTATGGCTACACCTTC
CASSSGTGVGYGYTF
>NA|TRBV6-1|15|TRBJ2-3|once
TGTGCCAGCAGTGAAATGTTAACTAGCACAGATACGCAGTATTTT
CASSEMLTSTDTQYF
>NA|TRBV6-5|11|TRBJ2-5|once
TGTGCCAGCACTAGAGGAGAGACCCAGTACTTC
CASTRGETQYF
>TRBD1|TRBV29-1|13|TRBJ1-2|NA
TGCAGCGTTAGACGGACAGGGGCCAATGGCTACACCTTC
CSVRRTGANGYTF
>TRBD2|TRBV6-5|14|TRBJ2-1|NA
TGTGCCAGCTCAGTACTAGCGGGACGGAATGAGCAGTTCTTC
CASSVLAGRNEQFF
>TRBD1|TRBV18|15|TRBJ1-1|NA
TGTGCCAGCGGCACAGGGGGCGCGAAGAACACTGAAGCTTTCTTT
CASGTGGAKNTEAFF
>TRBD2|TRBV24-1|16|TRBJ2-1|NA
TGTGCCACCAGTCAGACTAGCCCGAGCTCCTACAATGAGCAGTTCTTC
CATSQTSPSSYNEQFF
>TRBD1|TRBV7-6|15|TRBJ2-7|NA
TGTGCCAGCAGCCCGGCCGGGACAGGGTTTTACGAGCAGTACTTC
CASSPAGTGFYEQYF
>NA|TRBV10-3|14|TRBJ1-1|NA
TGTGCCATCAGTGACGGCCAGGGTGGCACTGAAGCTTTCTTT
CAISDGQGGTEAFF
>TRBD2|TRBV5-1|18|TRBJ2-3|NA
TGCGCCAGCAGCTCCGGGACTAGCGGGAGCGCGAGCACAGATACGCAGTATTTT
CASSSGTSGSASTDTQYF
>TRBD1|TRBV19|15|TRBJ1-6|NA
TGTGCCAGTAGTGCTCAGGGGGCGGCAGCTTCACCCCTCCACTTT
CASSAQGAAASPLHF
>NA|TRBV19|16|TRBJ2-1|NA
TGTGCCAGTAAGGGGAGCGCCAAGGGGGAATACAATGAGCAGTTCTTC
CASKGSAKGEYNEQFF
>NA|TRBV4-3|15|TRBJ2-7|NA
TGCGCCAGCAGCCAAGATCCGGGAGCAACCTACGAGCAGTACTTC
CASSQDPGATYEQYF
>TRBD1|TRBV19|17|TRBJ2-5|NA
TGTGCCAGTAGTATCTTTGCGGGACAGGGAGTCGGAGAGACCCAGTACTTC
CASSIFAGQGVGETQYF
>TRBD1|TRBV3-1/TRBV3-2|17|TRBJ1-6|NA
TGTGCCAGCAGCCAATACCGCGGACAGGTCAATAATTCACCCCTCCACTTT
CASSQYRGQVNNSPLHF
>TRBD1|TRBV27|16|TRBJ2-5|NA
TGTGCCAGCAGTCCTTCCGGGACAGGGGGCTGGGAGACCCAGTACTTC
CASSPSGTGGWETQYF
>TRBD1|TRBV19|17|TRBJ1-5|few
TGTGCCAGTAGTATGGGACGGACAGGGGTATACAATCAGCCCCAGCATTTT
CASSMGRTGVYNQPQHF
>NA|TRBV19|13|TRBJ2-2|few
TGTGCCAGTAGTATACCAAACACCGGGGAGCTGTTTTTT
CASSIPNTGELFF
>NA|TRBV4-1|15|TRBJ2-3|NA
TGCGCCAGCAGCCCGGACTTCCCTAGCACAGATACGCAGTATTTT
CASSPDFPSTDTQYF
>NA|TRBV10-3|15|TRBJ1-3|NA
TGTGCCATCAGTCCTACCGGGGGCTCTGGAAACACCATATATTTT
CAISPTGGSGNTIYF
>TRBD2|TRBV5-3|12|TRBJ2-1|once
TGTGCCAGAAGCTTGGTAGCGGGAGAATGGTTCTTC
CARSLVAGEWFF
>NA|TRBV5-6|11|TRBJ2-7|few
TGTGCCAGCAGCTCAACCTACGAGCAGTACTTC
CASSSTYEQYF
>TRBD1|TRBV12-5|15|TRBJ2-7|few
TGTGCTAGTGGTATAGGACAGGGGCGATCCTACGAGCAGTACTTC
CASGIGQGRSYEQYF
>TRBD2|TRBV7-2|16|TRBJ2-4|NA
TGTGCCAGCAGCGCCGGAAGGAGCCTAGCGGGGGACATTCAGTACTTC
CASSAGRSLAGDIQYF
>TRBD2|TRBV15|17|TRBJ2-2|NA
TGTGCCACCAGCAGACTAGCGGGAGGGCCGTACACCGGGGAGCTGTTTTTT
CATSRLAGGPYTGELFF
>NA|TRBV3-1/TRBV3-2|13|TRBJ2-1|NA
TGTGCCAGCAGCCTAGCGAGACCCTATGAGCAGTTCTTC
CASSLARPYEQFF
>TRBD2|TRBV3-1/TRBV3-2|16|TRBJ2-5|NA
TGTGCCAGCAGCCCAGCGGGCGGGAGTTGGCAAGAGACCCAGTACTTC
CASSPAGGSWQETQYF